This TCR beta chain came from a study of T cell responses to AZD1222 COVID-19 vaccine. After removal of 2 bases from V and 6 bases from J, the junction contained 2 bases not matched to a gene. The length of the CDR3 is 15 residues. Germline V lookup: CDR1 MGHRA, CDR2 YSYEKL. Repertoires were generated with immunoSEQ multiplex PCR, while TCRdb's copy carries only in-frame clones and drops some. The sample records 95,000 to 100,000 clones, about nine tenths being singletons. Timing groups of about 4 and about 12 weeks for second doses were pooled. The chain uses TRBV4-1 and TRBJ1-4; 11 positions agree with TRBD1. The TCR was taken from an adult who received the AZD1222 COVID-19 vaccine. The input for sequencing was peripheral blood, taken 28 days after the second AZD1222 dose. Here the CDR3 DNA reads TGCGCCAGCAGCCAAATGGGACAGGGGGATGAAAAACTGTTTTTT. It encodes CASSQMGQGDEKLFF.